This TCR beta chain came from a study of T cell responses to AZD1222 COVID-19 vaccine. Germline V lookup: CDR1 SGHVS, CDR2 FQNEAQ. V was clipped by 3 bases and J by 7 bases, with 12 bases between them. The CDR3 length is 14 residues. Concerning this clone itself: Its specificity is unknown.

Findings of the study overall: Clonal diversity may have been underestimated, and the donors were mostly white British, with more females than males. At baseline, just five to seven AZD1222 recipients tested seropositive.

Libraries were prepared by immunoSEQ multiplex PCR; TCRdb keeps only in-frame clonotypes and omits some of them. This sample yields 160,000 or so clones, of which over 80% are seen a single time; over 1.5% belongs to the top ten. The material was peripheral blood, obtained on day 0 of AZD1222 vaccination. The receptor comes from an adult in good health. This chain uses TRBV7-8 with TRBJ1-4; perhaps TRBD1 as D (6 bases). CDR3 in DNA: TGTGCCAGCAGCTTCGGCAGGGGAGGTGAAAAACTGTTTTTT. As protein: CASSFGRGGEKLFF.